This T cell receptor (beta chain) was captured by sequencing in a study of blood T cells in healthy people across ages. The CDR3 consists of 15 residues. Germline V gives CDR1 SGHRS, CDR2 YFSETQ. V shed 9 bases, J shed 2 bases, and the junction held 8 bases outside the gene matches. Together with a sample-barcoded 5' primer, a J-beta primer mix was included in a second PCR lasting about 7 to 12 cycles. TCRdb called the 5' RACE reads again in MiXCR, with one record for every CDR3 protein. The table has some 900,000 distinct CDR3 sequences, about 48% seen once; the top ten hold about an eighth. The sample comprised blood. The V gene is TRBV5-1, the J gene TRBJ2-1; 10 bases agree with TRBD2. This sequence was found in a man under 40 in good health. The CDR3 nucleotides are TGCGCCACCGCTCTAGCGGGGGAACCCTACAATGAGCAGTTCTTC. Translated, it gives CATALAGEPYNEQFF. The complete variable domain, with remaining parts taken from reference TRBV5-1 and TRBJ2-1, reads KAGVTQTPRYLIKTRGQQVTLSCSPISGHRSVSWYQQTPGQGLQFLFEYFSETQRNKGNFPGRFSGRQFSNSRSEMNVSTLELGDSALYLCATALAGEPYNEQFFGPGTRLTVL.